These 21 T cell receptor beta chains were all obtained from the same sample, sequenced in a study of T cells after yellow fever vaccination. From the 5' RACE reads, TCRdb called clonotypes with MiXCR, one entry per CDR3 protein. Of about 310,000 distinct CDR3 sequences listed, roughly 4% were seen once; the top ten hold 23%. The specimen comprised PBMCs, sampled on the day of the yellow fever booster vaccination. The receptors were sampled from a man between 18 and 35 years old who received the YFV17D yellow fever vaccine.

This clonotype was counted many times. The chain employs TRBV28 and TRBJ2-5, with a weak D call TRBD1 (6 bases). The germline V and J ends were trimmed by 6 bases and 4 bases, with 9 bases remaining between them. CDR1 is MDHEN and CDR2 is SYDVKM in the germline V gene. The CDR3 has 12 residues. The CDR3 loop is CASSQGPETQYF. For the CDR3, the DNA is TGTGCCAGCAGCCAGGGGCCAGAGACCCAGTACTTC.

At least ten counts were recorded for this clonotype. The V call is TRBV6-5, the J call TRBJ2-2; D may match TRBD1 or TRBD2 (6 bases each). CDR3 size: 14 residues. CDR1 is MNHEY and CDR2 is SVGAGI in the germline V gene. V lost 1 base to trimming and J lost 6 bases, with 9 bases between them. The DNA for the CDR3 is TGTGCCAGCAGTTACTTGGGGGGCTCCGGGGAGCTGTTTTTT. Protein product: CASSYLGGSGELFF.

Many counts were recorded for this clonotype. V gene TRBV24-1 combines with J gene TRBJ2-1; no definite D call. The CDR3 runs 12 residues. CDR1 is KGHDR, CDR2 SFDVKD, per germline. Trimming removed 2 bases from V and 8 bases from J, with 6 bases in between. CDR3 sequence reads: CATSDWFDEQFF. Written as DNA, the CDR3 is TGTGCCACCAGTGATTGGTTCGATGAGCAGTTCTTC.

The table lists this clonotype with a few counts. Here the CDR3 DNA reads TGTGCCAGCAGCTTAGGGGGCCGGGTTAGCACAGATACGCAGTATTTT. This translates into CASSLGGRVSTDTQYF. The chain joins TRBV7-2 to TRBJ2-3, with D perhaps matching TRBD1 (5 bases). V was shortened by 1 base and J by 0 bases, with 11 bases between the two germline ends. The germline CDR1 and CDR2 sequences are SGHTA and FQGNSA. The CDR3 sequence is 16 residues long.

Remarks on this clonotype: A much larger clone differs by one base, so this may be a read error. The rearrangement uses TRBV20-1 and TRBJ2-5; 8 bases match TRBD2. Per the germline V gene, CDR1 is DFQATT and CDR2 is SNEGSKA (reference sequence). This CDR3 comprises 13 residues. This CDR3 reads CSASGGAKEAQYF. CDR3 DNA: TGCAGTGCTAGCGGGGGGGCCAAAGAGGCCCAGTACTTC.

The sample holds many counts of this clonotype. The genes are TRBV7-3 and TRBJ2-3; D is possibly TRBD2 (5 bases). With 4 bases removed from V and 5 bases from J, the gap between germline ends came to 13 bases. This CDR3 has 14 amino acids. Looked up from germline, CDR1 is SGHTA and CDR2 is FQGTGA. CDR3 region: CASSSNHGGDTQYF. The CDR3 DNA is TGTGCCAGCAGCTCGAATCATGGAGGAGATACGCAGTATTTT.

At least ten counts were recorded for this clonotype. The chain uses TRBV7-9 and TRBJ2-5; D may be TRBD1 (6 bases). Germline values: CDR1 SEHNR, CDR2 FQNEAQ (reference sequence). Trimming took 2 bases from V and 2 from J, leaving 12 bases between them. The CDR3 sequence is 15 residues long. The CDR3 loop is CASSLSGDGQETQYF. Here the CDR3 DNA reads TGTGCCAGCAGCTTATCAGGGGACGGGCAAGAGACCCAGTACTTC.

This clonotype was found a few times. This chain uses TRBV5-4 with TRBJ2-2; 10 nucleotides align to TRBD2. CDR3 length equals 15 residues. Germline V gene sequence: CDR1 SGHNT, CDR2 YYREEE (reference sequence). The ends lost 3 bases at V and 4 bases at J; junction bases unmatched: 3. As DNA, the CDR3 is TGTGCCAGCAGCTCGAGCGGGGGGGCCACCGGGGAGCTGTTTTTT. Translation gives CASSSSGGATGELFF.

CDR3 sequence (DNA): TGTGCCAGCAGCTTCCCACCGGGACAGGGCTGGGAGACCCAGTACTTC. Translation: CASSFPPGQGWETQYF. The V and J genes are TRBV5-5 and TRBJ2-5, with 9 bases that match TRBD1. Germline assignment: CDR1 SGHKS and CDR2 YYEKEE (reference sequence). The junction had 10 bases not matched to a gene; V was cut back by 2 bases and J by 5 bases. The CDR3 contains 16 residues.

The chain recombines TRBV6-6 with TRBJ1-5; unclear D gene. The V and J ends lost 8 bases and 5 bases respectively, with 16 bases between them. This CDR3 region has 14 residues. Germline CDR1 reads MNHNY; CDR2 reads SVGAGI (reference sequence). The CDR3 coding sequence is TGTGCCAGCTCCCATTCCCCGGGATATCAGCCCCAGCATTTT. Its protein is CASSHSPGYQPQHF.

This chain links TRBV7-2 with TRBJ1-4, with D uncertain. Trimming took off 0 bases at V and 10 bases at J, with 9 bases between the two ends. This CDR3 comprises 13 residues. Per germline, CDR1 SGHTA and CDR2 FQGNSA. CDR3 in amino acids: CASSLAGVGKLFF. CDR3 DNA sequence: TGTGCCAGCAGCTTAGCCGGGGTCGGAAAACTGTTTTTT.

This clonotype has at least ten counts. The chain is built from TRBV5-1 and TRBJ1-2; 10 bases match TRBD1. Germline V CDR1 and CDR2: SGHRS, YFSETQ. The CDR3 is 14 amino acids. V was clipped by 4 bases and J by 4 bases; unmatched bases: 4. The CDR3 loop reads CASSRDRGVYGYTF. Here the CDR3 DNA reads TGCGCCAGCAGCCGGGACAGGGGCGTCTATGGCTACACCTTC.

V is TRBV7-8 and J is TRBJ1-5; perhaps TRBD1 as D (5 bases). Germline CDR1 SGHVS, CDR2 FQNEAQ. Trimming shortened V by 6 bases and J by 5 bases, and 11 bases separated the two germline ends. The CDR3 is 13 residues long. CDR3 sequence: CASREGVHQPQHF. As DNA, the CDR3 is TGTGCCAGCAGGGAAGGGGTCCATCAGCCCCAGCATTTT.

This clonotype has at least ten counts. The gene calls are TRBV5-4 and TRBJ2-7, with 8 positions matching TRBD2. Germline V gives CDR1 SGHNT, CDR2 YYREEE (reference sequence). There are 13 residues in the CDR3. With V trimmed by 4 bases and J by 4 bases, 4 bases remained unmatched. The CDR3 coding sequence is TGTGCCAGCAGCAAGGGACTAGAATACGAGCAGTACTTC. Amino acid sequence: CASSKGLEYEQYF. The complete variable domain, with remaining parts taken from reference TRBV5-4 and TRBJ2-7, reads ETGVTQSPTHLIKTRGQQVTLRCSSQSGHNTVSWYQQALGQGPQFIFQYYREEENGRGNFPPRFSGLQFPNYSSELNVNALELDDSALYLCASSKGLEYEQYFGPGTRLTVT.

This clonotype was counted ten times or more. The rearrangement uses TRBV29-1 and TRBJ1-1; D perhaps matches TRBD1 (5 bases). The ends were cut back, 7 bases at V and 1 base at J, with 10 bases in the middle. Germline values: CDR1 SQVTM, CDR2 ANQGSEA. This CDR3 is built from 12 residues. In DNA, the CDR3 is TGCAGCGGACAGCCGACGAACACTGAAGCTTTCTTT. This sequence encodes CSGQPTNTEAFF.

This clonotype has just a few counts. The rearrangement uses TRBV4-3 and TRBJ2-7; D not certain. The CDR3 has 13 residues. Per germline, CDR1 LGHNA and CDR2 YSLEER. Trimming took off 0 bases at V and 6 bases at J, with 9 bases between the two ends. CDR3 in DNA: TGCGCCAGCAGCCAAGATGTTTTCGTCGAGCAGTACTTC. Protein: CASSQDVFVEQYF.

The chain couples TRBV6-5 to TRBJ1-2; D gene uncertain. There are 12 residues in the CDR3. Between the trimmed V and J ends, which lost 2 bases and 8 bases, there was a span of 9 bases. Germline values: CDR1 MNHEY, CDR2 SVGAGI. The CDR3 DNA reads TGTGCCAGCAGTTACACCGCGGGGGGCTACACCTTC. This gives the protein CASSYTAGGYTF.

This clonotype was detected only a few times. The V call is TRBV6-5, the J call TRBJ1-6; D is undetermined. V was pared by 6 bases and J by 4 bases, with 16 bases between. The CDR3 spans 16 residues. Germline values: CDR1 MNHEY, CDR2 SVGAGI. The CDR3 DNA reads as TGTGCCAGCAGATATGTCAGGACTTTTTATAATTCACCCCTCCACTTT. This encodes CASRYVRTFYNSPLHF.

This clonotype was seen many times. The rearrangement uses TRBV5-5 and TRBJ1-5; D may be TRBD1 (6 bases). V lost 5 bases and J lost 6, with 12 bases in between. The CDR3 has 13 residues. The germline gives CDR1 SGHKS, CDR2 YYEKEE (reference sequence). CDR3 in amino acids: CASSYAGAQPQHF. CDR3 DNA sequence: TGTGCCAGCAGTTATGCGGGGGCTCAGCCCCAGCATTTT.

There are a few counts of this clonotype. The gene calls are TRBV6-2 or TRBV6-3 and TRBJ1-2, with 7 bases that match TRBD1. With 6 bases clipped from V and 4 bases from J, the junction kept 11 bases outside the gene matches. The CDR3 covers 15 residues. The germline gives CDR1 MNHEY, CDR2 SVGEGT. CDR3 protein: CASSPRGGGIYGYTF. The CDR3 DNA follows: TGTGCCAGCAGCCCCCGCGGAGGGGGCATCTATGGCTACACCTTC.

The chain combines TRBV25-1 with TRBJ2-3; a weak D match, TRBD1 (5 bases). The V end was cut by 10 bases, the J end by 8 bases, with 28 bases between. This CDR3 region has 16 residues. Germline V CDR1 and CDR2: MGHDK, SYGVNS. The CDR3 DNA follows: TGTGCCACACATCCAAACCCGGACGGACCTCAGGGTACGCAGTATTTT. Residues: CATHPNPDGPQGTQYF.